This is a list of T cell receptor beta chains from one sample in a study of PD-1 blockade in classical Hodgkin lymphoma. The protocol was immunoSEQ multiplex PCR, while the TCRdb copy is restricted to in-frame clones and leaves out a portion. The top ten hold roughly 52% of the sample, which has several thousand clones, 65% to 70% seen once. This specimen was peripheral blood mononuclear cells (PBMCs), taken before the fourth cycle of nivolumab. These receptors were collected from a human donor with classical Hodgkin lymphoma. Each CDR3 is given with its conserved first and last residue. D genes are given only for firm matches. Size tells how often a clone was seen (once, few, many) or the class of an expanded clone, and some rows leave it out.

size: -
V: TRBV27
J: TRBJ2-7
D: TRBD2
CDR3: CASSLFVGGYEQYF
DNA: TGTGCCAGCAGTTTATTTGTGGGAGGGTACGAGCAGTACTTC

size: -
V: TRBV27
J: TRBJ1-5
D: -
CDR3: CASSSNRGNQPQHF
DNA: TGTGCCAGCAGTTCCAACAGGGGCAATCAGCCCCAGCATTTT

size: -
V: TRBV5-1
J: TRBJ1-5
D: -
CDR3: CASSPEGNSNQPQHF
DNA: TGCGCCAGCAGCCCGGAGGGGAATAGCAATCAGCCCCAGCATTTT

size: -
V: TRBV6-1
J: TRBJ2-7
D: TRBD2
CDR3: CASSEGLAGAEQYF
DNA: TGTGCCAGCAGTGAGGGACTAGCGGGAGCCGAGCAGTACTTC

size: -
V: TRBV30
J: TRBJ1-1
D: -
CDR3: CACKENTEAFF
DNA: TGTGCCTGTAAGGAGAACACTGAAGCTTTCTTT

size: -
V: TRBV7-2
J: TRBJ1-2
D: -
CDR3: CASSRDRQGYTF
DNA: TGTGCCAGCAGCAGGGACCGACAAGGCTACACCTTC

size: -
V: TRBV4-2
J: TRBJ2-1
D: -
CDR3: CASSQDRRGEQFF
DNA: TGTGCCAGCAGCCAAGACCGCCGTGGTGAGCAGTTCTTC

size: -
V: TRBV27
J: TRBJ1-5
D: -
CDR3: CASSIQPGAGQPQHF
DNA: TGTGCCAGCAGTATACAACCAGGTGCGGGTCAGCCCCAGCATTTT

size: -
V: TRBV19
J: TRBJ2-1
D: -
CDR3: CASSPSMYNEQFF
DNA: TGTGCCAGTAGTCCCTCTATGTACAATGAGCAGTTCTTC

size: once
V: TRBV30
J: TRBJ1-1
D: -
CDR3: CAWSGTVGGFEAFF
DNA: TGTGCCTGGAGTGGGACTGTAGGTGGCTTTGAAGCTTTCTTT

size: -
V: TRBV5-1
J: TRBJ2-2
D: TRBD2
CDR3: CASSLGTSAATGELFF
DNA: TGCGCCAGCAGCCTCGGGACTAGCGCTGCCACCGGGGAGCTGTTTTTT

size: -
V: TRBV4-3
J: TRBJ1-4
D: -
CDR3: CASSQEGGATNEKLFF
DNA: TGCGCCAGCAGCCAAGAGGGGGGGGCAACTAATGAAAAACTGTTTTTT

size: -
V: TRBV19
J: TRBJ2-1
D: -
CDR3: CATAPGGGGDNEQFF
DNA: TGTGCCACCGCTCCAGGGGGGGGCGGGGATAATGAGCAGTTCTTC

size: -
V: TRBV7-6
J: TRBJ1-2
D: TRBD1
CDR3: CASSLEGAGGYTF
DNA: TGTGCCAGCAGCTTAGAGGGGGCCGGTGGCTACACCTTC

size: -
V: TRBV5-6
J: TRBJ2-3
D: -
CDR3: CASSSGRGGTSTDTQYF
DNA: TGTGCCAGCAGCTCCGGTAGGGGGGGTACCAGCACAGATACGCAGTATTTT

size: -
V: TRBV5-1
J: TRBJ2-5
D: -
CDR3: CASSLASRLDVGETQYF
DNA: TGCGCCAGCAGCTTGGCCTCTAGACTAGATGTAGGGGAGACCCAGTACTTC

size: large
V: TRBV30
J: TRBJ1-2
D: -
CDR3: CAWSVMGGQGVGYTF
DNA: TGTGCCTGGAGTGTTATGGGCGGCCAGGGAGTCGGCTACACCTTC

size: medium-sized
V: TRBV27
J: TRBJ1-3
D: -
CDR3: CASSLGTPRPGNTIYF
DNA: TGTGCCAGCAGTTTAGGGACGCCACGCCCTGGAAACACCATATATTTT

size: -
V: TRBV4-1
J: TRBJ2-1
D: TRBD2
CDR3: CASSQDPSGSPSSYNEQFF
DNA: TGCGCCAGCAGCCAAGATCCTAGCGGGTCCCCGAGCTCCTACAATGAGCAGTTCTTC

size: medium-sized
V: TRBV28
J: TRBJ1-5
D: TRBD1
CDR3: CASSSRGYQPQHF
DNA: TGTGCCAGCAGTTCCAGGGGGTATCAGCCCCAGCATTTT

size: -
V: TRBV6-6
J: TRBJ2-5
D: -
CDR3: CASSYGQETQYF
DNA: TGTGCCAGCAGTTACGGACAAGAGACCCAGTACTTC

size: large
V: TRBV10-2
J: TRBJ1-4
D: -
CDR3: CASTADRHNEKLFF
DNA: TGCGCCAGCACCGCCGACAGGCATAATGAAAAACTGTTTTTT

size: -
V: TRBV4-3
J: TRBJ1-2
D: -
CDR3: CASSHGPANLYGYTF
DNA: TGCGCCAGCAGCCACGGGCCCGCAAACCTCTATGGCTACACCTTC

size: -
V: TRBV5-4
J: TRBJ2-1
D: TRBD2
CDR3: CASSTTSGGSNEQFF
DNA: TGTGCCAGCAGCACGACTAGCGGGGGGTCCAATGAGCAGTTCTTC

size: -
V: TRBV6-5
J: TRBJ1-5
D: -
CDR3: CASSPVKGTNQPQHF
DNA: TGTGCCAGCAGCCCCGTTAAAGGGACCAATCAGCCCCAGCATTTT

size: medium-sized
V: TRBV29-1
J: TRBJ1-1
D: -
CDR3: CSGMRFEGTEAFF
DNA: TGCAGCGGGATGAGGTTCGAGGGGACTGAAGCTTTCTTT